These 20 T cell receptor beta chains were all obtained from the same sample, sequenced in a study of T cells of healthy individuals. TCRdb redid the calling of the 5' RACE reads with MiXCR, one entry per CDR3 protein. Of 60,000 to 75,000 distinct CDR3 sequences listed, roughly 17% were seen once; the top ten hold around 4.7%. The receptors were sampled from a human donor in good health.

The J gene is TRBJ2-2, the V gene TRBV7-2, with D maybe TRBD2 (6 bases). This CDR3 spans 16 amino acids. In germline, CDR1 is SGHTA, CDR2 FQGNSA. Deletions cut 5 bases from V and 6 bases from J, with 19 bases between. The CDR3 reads CASSTTSWRSAGELFF. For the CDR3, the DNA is TGTGCCAGCAGCACAACTAGCTGGAGAAGTGCCGGGGAGCTGTTTTTT.

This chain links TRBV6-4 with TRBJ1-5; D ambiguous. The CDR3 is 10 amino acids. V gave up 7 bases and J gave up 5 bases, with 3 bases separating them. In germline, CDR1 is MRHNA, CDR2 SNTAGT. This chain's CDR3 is CASIDQPQHF. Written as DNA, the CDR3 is TGTGCCAGCATAGATCAGCCCCAGCATTTT.

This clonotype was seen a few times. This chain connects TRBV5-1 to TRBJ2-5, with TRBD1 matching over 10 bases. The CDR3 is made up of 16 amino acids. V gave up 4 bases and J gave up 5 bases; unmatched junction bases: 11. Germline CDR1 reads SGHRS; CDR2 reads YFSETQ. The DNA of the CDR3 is TGCGCCAGCAGCCTCCGACAGGGGGCAAGGGAGGAGACCCAGTACTTC. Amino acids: CASSLRQGAREETQYF.

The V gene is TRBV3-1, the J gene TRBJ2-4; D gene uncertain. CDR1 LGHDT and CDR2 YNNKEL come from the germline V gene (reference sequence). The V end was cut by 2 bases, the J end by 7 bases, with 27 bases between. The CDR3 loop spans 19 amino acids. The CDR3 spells CASSQLLGPGTQEENIQYF. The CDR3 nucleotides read TGTGCCAGCAGCCAACTTCTGGGTCCAGGTACCCAAGAGGAGAACATTCAGTACTTC. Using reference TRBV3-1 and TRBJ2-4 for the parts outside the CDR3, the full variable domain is DTAVSQTPKYLVTQMGNDKSIKCEQNLGHDTMYWYKQDSKKFLKIMFSYNNKELIINETVPNRFSPKSPDKAHLNLHINSLELGDSAVYFCASSQLLGPGTQEENIQYFGAGTRLSVL.

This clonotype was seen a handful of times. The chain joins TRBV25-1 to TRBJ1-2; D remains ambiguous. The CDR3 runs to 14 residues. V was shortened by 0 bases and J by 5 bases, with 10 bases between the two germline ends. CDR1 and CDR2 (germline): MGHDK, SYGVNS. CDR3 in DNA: TGTGCCAGCAGTGAATATGAGGAGCTATATGGCTACACCTTC. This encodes CASSEYEELYGYTF.

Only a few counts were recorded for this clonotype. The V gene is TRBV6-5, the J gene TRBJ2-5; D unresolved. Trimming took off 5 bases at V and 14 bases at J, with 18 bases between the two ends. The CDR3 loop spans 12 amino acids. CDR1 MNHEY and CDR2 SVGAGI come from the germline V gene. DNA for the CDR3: TGTGCCAGCAGTCCCCAGCCGGAGCCCAAATACTTC. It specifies CASSPQPEPKYF.

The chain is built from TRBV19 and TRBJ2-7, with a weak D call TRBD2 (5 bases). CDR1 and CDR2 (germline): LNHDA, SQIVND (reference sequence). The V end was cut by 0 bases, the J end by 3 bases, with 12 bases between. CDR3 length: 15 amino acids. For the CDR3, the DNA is TGTGCCAGTAGTATAGAGTGGAGGAAGGACTACGAGCAGTACTTC. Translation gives CASSIEWRKDYEQYF.

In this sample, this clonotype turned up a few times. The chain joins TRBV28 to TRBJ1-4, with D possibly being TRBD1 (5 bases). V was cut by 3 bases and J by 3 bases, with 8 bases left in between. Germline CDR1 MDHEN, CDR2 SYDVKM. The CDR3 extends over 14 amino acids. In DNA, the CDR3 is TGTGCCAGCAGTTTCTGGGGCTCTAATGAAAAACTGTTTTTT. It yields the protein CASSFWGSNEKLFF.

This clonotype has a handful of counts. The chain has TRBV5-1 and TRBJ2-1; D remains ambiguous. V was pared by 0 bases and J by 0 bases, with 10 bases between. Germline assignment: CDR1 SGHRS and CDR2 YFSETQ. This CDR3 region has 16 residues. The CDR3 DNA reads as TGCGCCAGCAGCTTGGAACAGATGAGCTCCTACAATGAGCAGTTCTTC. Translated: CASSLEQMSSYNEQFF.

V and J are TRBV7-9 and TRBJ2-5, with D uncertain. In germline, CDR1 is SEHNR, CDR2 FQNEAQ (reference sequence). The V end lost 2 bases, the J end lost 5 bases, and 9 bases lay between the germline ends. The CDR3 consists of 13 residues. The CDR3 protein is CASSLSLEETQYF. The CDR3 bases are TGTGCCAGCAGCTTATCCCTTGAGGAGACCCAGTACTTC. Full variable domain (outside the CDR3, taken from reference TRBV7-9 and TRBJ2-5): DTGVSQNPRHKITKRGQNVTFRCDPISEHNRLYWYRQTLGQGPEFLTYFQNEAQLEKSRLLSDRFSAERPKGSFSTLEIQRTEQGDSAMYLCASSLSLEETQYFGPGTRLLVL.

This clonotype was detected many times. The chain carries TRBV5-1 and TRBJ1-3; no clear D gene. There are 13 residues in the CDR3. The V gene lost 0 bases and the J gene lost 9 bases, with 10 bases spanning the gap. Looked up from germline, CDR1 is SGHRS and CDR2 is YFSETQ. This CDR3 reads CASSLASDPTIYF. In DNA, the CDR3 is TGCGCCAGCAGCTTGGCATCGGACCCCACCATATATTTT.

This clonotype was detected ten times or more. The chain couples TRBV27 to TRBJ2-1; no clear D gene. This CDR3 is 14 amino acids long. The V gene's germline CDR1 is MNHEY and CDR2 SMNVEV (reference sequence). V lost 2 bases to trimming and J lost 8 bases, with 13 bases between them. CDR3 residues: CASSLAASNHEQFF. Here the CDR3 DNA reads TGTGCCAGCAGTTTAGCGGCTTCAAATCATGAGCAGTTCTTC.

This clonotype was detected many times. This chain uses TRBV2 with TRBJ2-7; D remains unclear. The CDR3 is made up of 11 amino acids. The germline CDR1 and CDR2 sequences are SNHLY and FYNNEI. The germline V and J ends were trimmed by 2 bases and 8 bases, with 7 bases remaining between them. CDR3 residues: CASSESLKQYF. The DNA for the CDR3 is TGTGCCAGCAGTGAAAGTCTGAAGCAGTACTTC.

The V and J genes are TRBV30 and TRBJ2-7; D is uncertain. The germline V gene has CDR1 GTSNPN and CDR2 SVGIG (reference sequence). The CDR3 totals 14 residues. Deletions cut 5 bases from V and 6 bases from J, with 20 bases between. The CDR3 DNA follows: TGTGCCTGGGCTACGAACTACGAAGTGGGCGAGCAGTACTTC. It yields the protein CAWATNYEVGEQYF.

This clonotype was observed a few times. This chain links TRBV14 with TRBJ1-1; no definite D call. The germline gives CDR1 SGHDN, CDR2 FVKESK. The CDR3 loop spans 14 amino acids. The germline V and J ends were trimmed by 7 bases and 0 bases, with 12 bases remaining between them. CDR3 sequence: CASTHGTMNTEAFF. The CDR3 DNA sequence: TGTGCCAGCACCCACGGCACTATGAACACTGAAGCTTTCTTT.

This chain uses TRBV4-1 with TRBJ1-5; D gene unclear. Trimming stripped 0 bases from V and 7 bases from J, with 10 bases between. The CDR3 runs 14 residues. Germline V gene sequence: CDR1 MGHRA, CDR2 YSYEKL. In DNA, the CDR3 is TGCGCCAGCAGCCAAGAACGAAGCGGACAGCCCCAGCATTTT. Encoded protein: CASSQERSGQPQHF.

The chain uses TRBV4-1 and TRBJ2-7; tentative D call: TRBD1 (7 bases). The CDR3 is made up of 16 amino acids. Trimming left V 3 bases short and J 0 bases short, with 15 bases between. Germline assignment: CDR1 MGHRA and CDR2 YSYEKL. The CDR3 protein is CASSQGRRDSSYEQYF. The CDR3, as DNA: TGCGCCAGCAGCCAGGGACGGCGGGACAGCTCCTACGAGCAGTACTTC.

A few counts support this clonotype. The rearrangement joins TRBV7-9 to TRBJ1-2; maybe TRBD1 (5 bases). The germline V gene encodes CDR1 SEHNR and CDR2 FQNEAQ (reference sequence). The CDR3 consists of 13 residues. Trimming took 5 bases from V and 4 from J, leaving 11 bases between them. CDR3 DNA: TGTGCCAGCAGCCAGGGACCGGTCTATGGCTACACCTTC. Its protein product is CASSQGPVYGYTF. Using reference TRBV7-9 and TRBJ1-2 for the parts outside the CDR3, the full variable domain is DTGVSQNPRHKITKRGQNVTFRCDPISEHNRLYWYRQTLGQGPEFLTYFQNEAQLEKSRLLSDRFSAERPKGSFSTLEIQRTEQGDSAMYLCASSQGPVYGYTFGSGTRLTVV.

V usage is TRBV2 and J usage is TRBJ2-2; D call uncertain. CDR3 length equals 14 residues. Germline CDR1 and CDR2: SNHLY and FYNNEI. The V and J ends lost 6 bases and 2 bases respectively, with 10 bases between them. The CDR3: CASSRGTNTGELFF. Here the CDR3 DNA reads TGTGCCAGCAGCCGAGGAACCAACACCGGGGAGCTGTTTTTT.

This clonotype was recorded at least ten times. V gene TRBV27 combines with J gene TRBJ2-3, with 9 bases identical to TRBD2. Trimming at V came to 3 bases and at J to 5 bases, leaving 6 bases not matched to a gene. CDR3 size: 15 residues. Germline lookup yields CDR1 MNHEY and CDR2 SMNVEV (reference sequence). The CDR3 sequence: CASSFKRGARDTQYF. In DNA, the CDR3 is TGTGCCAGCAGTTTCAAGCGGGGGGCCCGAGATACGCAGTATTTT.